This passage covers 21 T cell receptor beta chains from one sample sequenced in a study of T-cell reconstitution after alpha-beta-depleted transplantation in children. Broader study findings: When one year had passed after transplant, most T-cell counts and diversity came from newly produced T cells.

It was with unique molecular identifiers that the TCRbeta library was prepared. Each CDR3 protein gets one entry after TCRdb re-called the PCR reads with MiXCR. The profile shows 250,000 to 300,000 distinct CDR3 sequences, around 7.1% of them singletons. Their antigen targets remain unknown. This sample comprised peripheral blood, obtained 360 days after TCRalphabeta/CD19-depleted stem cell transplant. Source of these receptors: a female patient aged 2-9 years who had a stem cell transplant for Fanconi anemia, so the T cells may come from the graft donor.

This clonotype was observed at least ten times. This chain uses TRBV5-1 with TRBJ2-1; D ambiguous. CDR3 length: 15 amino acids. The germline gives CDR1 SGHRS, CDR2 YFSETQ. V lost 6 bases and J 0 bases, leaving 13 bases between the germline ends. CDR3 sequence: CASKKGVSSYNEQFF. The CDR3 DNA reads as TGCGCCAGCAAAAAAGGTGTCAGCTCCTACAATGAGCAGTTCTTC. Using reference TRBV5-1 and TRBJ2-1 for the parts outside the CDR3, the full variable domain is KAGVTQTPRYLIKTRGQQVTLSCSPISGHRSVSWYQQTPGQGLQFLFEYFSETQRNKGNFPGRFSGRQFSNSRSEMNVSTLELGDSALYLCASKKGVSSYNEQFFGPGTRLTVL.

This clonotype was detected a few times. This rearrangement joins TRBV20-1 to TRBJ1-6; D might be TRBD1 (6 bases). CDR3 length: 14 residues. V was trimmed by 6 bases and J by 10 bases, leaving 19 bases between them. Germline-derived CDR1 and CDR2 are DFQATT and SNEGSKA (reference sequence). The CDR3 sequence: CSARGGTANSPLHF. CDR3 DNA: TGCAGTGCCCGAGGGGGGACGGCCAACTCACCCCTCCACTTT.

This clonotype was counted ten times or more. This chain uses TRBV4-2 with TRBJ2-2; D is unresolved. The CDR3 is 13 residues long. Germline lookup yields CDR1 LGHNA and CDR2 YNFKEQ. Trimming pared 4 bases from V and 3 bases from J, leaving 6 bases between. The CDR3 DNA follows: TGTGCCAGCAGCCTACTGGACACCGGGGAGCTGTTTTTT. This translates into CASSLLDTGELFF.

This clonotype was recorded many times. The chain employs TRBV12-3 or TRBV12-4 and TRBJ2-5; no clear D gene. This CDR3 spans 13 amino acids. Trimming pared 3 bases from V and 6 bases from J, leaving 11 bases between. The CDR3 here is CASSFRLSKTQYF. Written as DNA, the CDR3 is TGTGCCAGCAGTTTTCGGCTTTCTAAGACCCAGTACTTC.

This clonotype occurred many times. The chain employs TRBV15 and TRBJ1-2; no firm D call. The V gene's germline CDR1 is LNHNV and CDR2 YYDKDF (reference sequence). The CDR3 loop spans 11 amino acids. CDR3 DNA sequence: TGTGTACTGACCTGGGGAGATGACTACACCTTC. This encodes CVLTWGDDYTF.

This clonotype was observed once. V is TRBV18 and J is TRBJ1-1, with D unclear. The germline V and J ends were trimmed by 1 base and 3 bases, with 6 bases remaining between them. The CDR3 totals 13 residues. Germline V gene sequence: CDR1 KGHSH, CDR2 LQKENI. In DNA form, the CDR3 reads TGTGCCAGCTCACCACATCAGGACACTGAAGCTTTCTTT. Its protein product is CASSPHQDTEAFF.

The CDR3 spells CASSSRAPRDEQYF. CDR3 coding DNA: TGCGCCAGCAGCTCCAGGGCCCCACGGGACGAGCAGTACTTC. The J gene is TRBJ2-7, the V gene TRBV5-1; perhaps TRBD1 as D (5 bases). The CDR3 spans 14 residues. Per the germline V gene, CDR1 is SGHRS and CDR2 is YFSETQ. V was trimmed by 3 bases and J by 5 bases, leaving 15 bases between them.

This clonotype showed up many times. The chain links TRBV5-1 to TRBJ2-7; tentatively, D is TRBD1 (6 bases). Germline V gene data show CDR1 as SGHRS and CDR2 as YFSETQ. The CDR3 contains 15 residues. The V end was cut by 0 bases, the J end by 6 bases, with 16 bases between. CDR3 sequence reads: CASSLVGQGTSEQYF. The DNA for the CDR3 is TGCGCCAGCAGCTTGGTCGGGCAGGGGACAAGCGAGCAGTACTTC.

Comment on this clonotype: A much bigger clone sits one base away, suggesting this may be a read error. This likely comes from a read error, as the CDR3 has no conserved phenylalanine or tryptophan at its end. The gene calls are TRBV20-1 and TRBJ2-5, with TRBD2 as a possible D gene (6 bases). In germline, CDR1 is DFQATT, CDR2 SNEGSKA (reference sequence). Trimming took off 8 bases at V and 2 bases at J, with 15 bases between the two ends. The CDR3 spans 13 residues. The CDR3 coding sequence is TGCAGTACATGGCGGGACTTACAAGAGACCCAGTACGTC. As protein: CSTWRDLQETQYV.

The table lists this clonotype with a few counts. The V and J genes are TRBV12-3 or TRBV12-4 and TRBJ2-5; no reliable D call. The CDR3 is 15 amino acids. V lost 6 bases and J 5 bases, leaving 19 bases between the germline ends. The CDR3 reads CASRRAMNASETQYF. CDR3 in DNA: TGTGCCAGCAGAAGGGCTATGAACGCGTCGGAGACCCAGTACTTC.

This clonotype was seen repeatedly, ten times or more. This chain joins TRBV6-5 and TRBJ2-5, with D possibly being TRBD1 (6 bases). The CDR3 runs 14 residues. V lost 4 bases to trimming and J lost 1 base, with 10 bases between them. CDR1 and CDR2 (germline): MNHEY, SVGAGI. The CDR3 loop reads CASSSRGTQETQYF. The CDR3 coding sequence is TGTGCCAGCAGTTCCAGGGGCACCCAAGAGACCCAGTACTTC.

This clonotype was picked up a small number of times. The V gene is TRBV7-3, the J gene TRBJ2-1, with TRBD2 matching over 13 bases. The germline V gene has CDR1 SGHTA and CDR2 FQGTGA. The CDR3 totals 15 residues. With V trimmed by 3 bases and J by 8 bases, 4 bases remained unmatched. CDR3 DNA: TGTGCCAGCAGCTTTGCCGGACTAGCGGGAGATGAGCAGTTCTTC. This encodes CASSFAGLAGDEQFF. Filled out from reference TRBV7-3 and TRBJ2-1, the complete variable domain reads GAGVSQTPSNKVTEKGKYVELRCDPISGHTALYWYRQSLGQGPEFLIYFQGTGAADDSGLPNDRFFAVRPEGSVSTLKIQRTERGDSAVYLCASSFAGLAGDEQFFGPGTRLTVL.

This clonotype was counted many times. Relative to the germline gene, one junction end is altered; a read error may explain this. The V gene is TRBV6-6, the J gene TRBJ2-7, with D hard to call. The CDR3 runs 12 residues. In germline, CDR1 is MNHNY, CDR2 SVGAGI (reference sequence). In DNA, the CDR3 is TGCGCCGCTCGGGCCAGCTCCTACGAGCAGTACTTC. It specifies CAARASSYEQYF.

The chain recombines TRBV4-3 with TRBJ1-1; 7 bases line up with TRBD1. The CDR3 runs to 18 residues. The V gene end was trimmed by 1 base and the J gene end by 2 bases; junction bases not matched to a gene: 13. Germline V lookup: CDR1 LGHNA, CDR2 YSLEER. The CDR3, as DNA: TGCGCCAGCAGCCAAGGCACAGGGGTTTTTCTGGGCAACACTGAAGCTTTCTTT. Amino acid sequence: CASSQGTGVFLGNTEAFF.

The J gene is TRBJ1-1, the V gene TRBV6-1; the match to TRBD1 covers 7 bases. The V gene's germline CDR1 is MNHNS and CDR2 SASEGT. This CDR3 spans 16 amino acids. The J segment lost 1 base and the V segment lost 6 bases, leaving 11 bases of the junction unmatched. CDR3 region: CASSSAQGLGNTEAFF. In nucleotides, the CDR3 is TGTGCCAGCAGCTCCGCACAGGGGTTAGGGAACACTGAAGCTTTCTTT.

This clonotype was found many times. The chain links TRBV14 to TRBJ2-3, with D uncertain. Germline CDR1 SGHDN, CDR2 FVKESK. CDR3 size: 12 residues. V lost 4 bases and J 3 bases, leaving 5 bases between the germline ends. The CDR3 is CASSPFTDTQYF. CDR3 in DNA: TGTGCCAGCAGCCCTTTTACAGATACGCAGTATTTT.

The rearrangement links TRBV3-1 to TRBJ2-5; no definite D call. Between the trimmed V and J ends, which lost 0 bases and 5 bases, there was a span of 13 bases. Germline values: CDR1 LGHDT, CDR2 YNNKEL (reference sequence). CDR3 length equals 15 residues. CDR3 DNA sequence: TGTGCCAGCAGCCAAGAAGGCGTCAAGGGTGAGACCCAGTACTTC. Translated: CASSQEGVKGETQYF.

The chain couples TRBV28 to TRBJ1-5, with 8 nucleotides matching TRBD1. V lost 5 bases, J lost 7 bases, and 13 bases stayed unmatched. CDR1 MDHEN and CDR2 SYDVKM come from the germline V gene. This CDR3 is built from 16 residues. The DNA of the CDR3 is TGTGCCAGCAGTCAATTATGGGGAGACAGGGGACAGCCCCAGCATTTT. This gives the protein CASSQLWGDRGQPQHF. The full variable domain, with the rest looked up from reference TRBV28 and TRBJ1-5, is DVKVTQSSRYLVKRTGEKVFLECVQDMDHENMFWYRQDPGLGLRLIYFSYDVKMKEKGDIPEGYSVSREKKERFSLILESASTNQTSMYLCASSQLWGDRGQPQHFGDGTRLSIL.

This clonotype was counted at least ten times. The genes are TRBV10-2 and TRBJ2-7; 11 bases fit TRBD1. This CDR3 has 13 residues. The germline V gene encodes CDR1 WSHSY and CDR2 SAAADI. V shed 6 bases, J shed 3 bases, and the junction held 1 base outside the gene matches. CDR3 amino acids: CASRGTGGYEQYV. CDR3 nucleotides: TGCGCCAGCAGGGGGACAGGGGGCTACGAGCAGTACGTC.

At least ten counts were recorded for this clonotype. The CDR3 sequence is CSVGGGTGSNTGELFF. The CDR3 nucleotides read TGCAGCGTTGGGGGCGGGACAGGGTCGAACACCGGGGAGCTGTTTTTT. The chain is built from TRBV29-1 and TRBJ2-2; 9 bases line up with TRBD1. The V and J ends lost 4 bases and 0 bases, in that order; junction bases with no gene match: 6. This CDR3 is 16 amino acids long. Germline V gene lookup returns CDR1 SQVTM and CDR2 ANQGSEA.

Notes on this clonotype: It may be a read error: a sequence one base away is much more abundant. The V gene is TRBV10-3, the J gene TRBJ2-5, with TRBD2 matching over 9 bases. CDR1 ENHRY and CDR2 SYGVKD come from the germline V gene. The CDR3 contains 15 residues. The CDR3 DNA reads TGTGCCATCAGCGACCCGGGACTAGCCCCCGAGAACCAGTACTTC. Amino acid sequence: CAISDPGLAPENQYF.